This entry describes one TCR beta chain. This sample was included in a study of shared clonotypes between healthy human individuals. Method: immunoSEQ multiplex PCR; TCRdb's copy keeps in-frame clones and lacks some. The top ten hold nearly 1.5% of the sample, which has about 1 million clones, more than 60% seen once. The clonotype was recovered from a man younger than 30 in good health. The sequencing input was memory CD4+ T cells sorted from blood. Indicated subset: CD45RA-negative fraction.

CDR3 sequence reads: CASSQPTGLLNTEAFF. The DNA of the CDR3 is TGCGCCAGCAGTCAACCTACGGGACTCCTGAACACTGAAGCTTTCTTT. The chain couples TRBV23-1 to TRBJ1-1; TRBD1 is a possible D gene (5 bases). TRBV23-1 is an open reading frame whose function is uncertain. The CDR3 contains 16 residues. V lost 2 bases and J 0 bases, leaving 13 bases between the germline ends.